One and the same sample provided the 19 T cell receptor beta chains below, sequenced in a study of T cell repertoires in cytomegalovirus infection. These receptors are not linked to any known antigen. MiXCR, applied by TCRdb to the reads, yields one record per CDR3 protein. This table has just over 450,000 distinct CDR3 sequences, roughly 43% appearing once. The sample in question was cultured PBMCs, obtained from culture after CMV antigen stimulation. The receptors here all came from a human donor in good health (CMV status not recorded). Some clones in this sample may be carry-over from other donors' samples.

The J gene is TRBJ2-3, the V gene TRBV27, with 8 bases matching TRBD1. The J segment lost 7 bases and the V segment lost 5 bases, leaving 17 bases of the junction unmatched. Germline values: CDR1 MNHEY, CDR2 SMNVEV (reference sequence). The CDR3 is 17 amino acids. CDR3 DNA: TGTGCCAGCAGTCCAGAAGGGGCAGGGGGCGGATTAAATACGCAGTATTTT. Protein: CASSPEGAGGGLNTQYF.

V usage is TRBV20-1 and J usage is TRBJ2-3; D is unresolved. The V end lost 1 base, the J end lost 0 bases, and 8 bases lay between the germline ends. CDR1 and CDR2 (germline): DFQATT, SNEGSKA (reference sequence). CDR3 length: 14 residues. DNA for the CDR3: TGCAGTGCTAGAGTGGGTTCTAGCACAGATACGCAGTATTTT. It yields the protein CSARVGSSTDTQYF.

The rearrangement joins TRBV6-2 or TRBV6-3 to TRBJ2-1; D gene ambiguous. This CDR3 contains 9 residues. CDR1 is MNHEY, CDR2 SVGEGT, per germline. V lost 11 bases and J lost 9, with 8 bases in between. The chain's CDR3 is CAVSIEQFF. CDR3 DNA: TGTGCCGTCTCCATTGAGCAGTTCTTC.

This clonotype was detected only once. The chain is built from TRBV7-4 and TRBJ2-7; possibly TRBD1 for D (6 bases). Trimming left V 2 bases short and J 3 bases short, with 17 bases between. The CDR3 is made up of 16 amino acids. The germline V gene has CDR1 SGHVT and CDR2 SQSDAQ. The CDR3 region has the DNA TGTGCCAGCAGCTTAAATCAGGGGCGACTTTTCTACGAGCAGTACTTC. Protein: CASSLNQGRLFYEQYF.

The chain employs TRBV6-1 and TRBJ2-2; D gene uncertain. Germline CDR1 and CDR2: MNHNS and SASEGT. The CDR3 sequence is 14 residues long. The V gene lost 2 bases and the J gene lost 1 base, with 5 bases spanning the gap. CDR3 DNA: TGTGCCAGCAGTGAATACGAGAACACCGGGGAGCTGTTTTTT. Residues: CASSEYENTGELFF.

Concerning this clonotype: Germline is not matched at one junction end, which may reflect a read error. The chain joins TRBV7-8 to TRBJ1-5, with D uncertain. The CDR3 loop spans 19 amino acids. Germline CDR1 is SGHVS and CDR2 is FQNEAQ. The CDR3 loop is CVSSSEGFSWTVGNQPQHF. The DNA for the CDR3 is TGTGTCAGCAGCTCGGAAGGCTTCAGCTGGACCGTCGGCAATCAGCCCCAGCATTTT.

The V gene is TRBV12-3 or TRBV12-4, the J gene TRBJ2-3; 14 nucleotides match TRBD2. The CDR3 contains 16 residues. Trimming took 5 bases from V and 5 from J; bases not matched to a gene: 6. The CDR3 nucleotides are TGTGCCAGCAGTCTCCGGACTAGCGGGAGGATAGATACGCAGTATTTT. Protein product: CASSLRTSGRIDTQYF.

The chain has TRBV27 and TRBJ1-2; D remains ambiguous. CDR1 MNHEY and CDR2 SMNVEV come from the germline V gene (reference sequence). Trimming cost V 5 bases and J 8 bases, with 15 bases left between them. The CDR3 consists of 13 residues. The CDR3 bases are TGTGCCAGCAGTGACGGCCTACCCCGGGGCTACACCTTC. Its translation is CASSDGLPRGYTF.

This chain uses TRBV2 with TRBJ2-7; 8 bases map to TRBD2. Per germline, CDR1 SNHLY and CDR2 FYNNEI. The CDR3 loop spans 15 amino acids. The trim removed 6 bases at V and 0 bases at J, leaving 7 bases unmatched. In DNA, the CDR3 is TGTGCCAGCAGGGGAACTAGCGGATACTCCTACGAGCAGTACTTC. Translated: CASRGTSGYSYEQYF.

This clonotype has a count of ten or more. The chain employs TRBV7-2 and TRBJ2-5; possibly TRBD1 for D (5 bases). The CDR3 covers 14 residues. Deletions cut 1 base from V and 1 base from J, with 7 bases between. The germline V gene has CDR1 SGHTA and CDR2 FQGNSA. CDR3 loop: CASSLEGAQETQYF. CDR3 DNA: TGTGCCAGCAGCTTAGAAGGGGCCCAAGAGACCCAGTACTTC.

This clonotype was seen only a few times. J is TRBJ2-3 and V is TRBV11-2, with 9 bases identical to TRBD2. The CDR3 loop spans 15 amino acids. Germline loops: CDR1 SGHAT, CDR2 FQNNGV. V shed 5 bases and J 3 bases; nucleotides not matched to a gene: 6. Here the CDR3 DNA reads TGTGCCAGCAGCCCAGGGGCGGGGGGGACAGATACGCAGTATTTT. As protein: CASSPGAGGTDTQYF. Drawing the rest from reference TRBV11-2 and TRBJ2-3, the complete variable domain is EAGVAQSPRYKIIEKRQSVAFWCNPISGHATLYWYQQILGQGPKLLIQFQNNGVVDDSQLPKDRFSAERLKGVDSTLKIQPAKLEDSAVYLCASSPGAGGTDTQYFGPGTRLTVL.

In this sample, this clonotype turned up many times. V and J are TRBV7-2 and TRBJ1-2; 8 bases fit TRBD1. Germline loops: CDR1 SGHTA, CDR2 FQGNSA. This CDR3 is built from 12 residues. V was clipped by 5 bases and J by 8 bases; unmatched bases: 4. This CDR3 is CASSRTGRGYTF. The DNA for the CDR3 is TGTGCCAGCAGCCGGACAGGGAGAGGCTACACCTTC.

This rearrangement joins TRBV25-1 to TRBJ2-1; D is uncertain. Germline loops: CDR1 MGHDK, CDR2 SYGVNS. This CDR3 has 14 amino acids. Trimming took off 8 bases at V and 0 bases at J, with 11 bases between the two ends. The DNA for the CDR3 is TGTGCCAGCTCCGGGCTAGTCTCCTACAATGAGCAGTTCTTC. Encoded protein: CASSGLVSYNEQFF.

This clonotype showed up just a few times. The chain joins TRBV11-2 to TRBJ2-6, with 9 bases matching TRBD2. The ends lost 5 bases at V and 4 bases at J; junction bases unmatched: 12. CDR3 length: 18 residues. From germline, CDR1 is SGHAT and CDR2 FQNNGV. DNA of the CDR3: TGTGCCAGCAGCCACTATAGCGGGAGACTACGAGGGGCCAACGTCCTGACTTTC. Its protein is CASSHYSGRLRGANVLTF.

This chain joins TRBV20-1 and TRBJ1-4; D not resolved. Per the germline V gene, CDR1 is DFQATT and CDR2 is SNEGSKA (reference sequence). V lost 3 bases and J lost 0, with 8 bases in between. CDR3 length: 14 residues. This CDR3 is CSASSGSTNEKLFF. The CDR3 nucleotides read TGCAGTGCTAGTTCAGGTTCAACTAATGAAAAACTGTTTTTT.

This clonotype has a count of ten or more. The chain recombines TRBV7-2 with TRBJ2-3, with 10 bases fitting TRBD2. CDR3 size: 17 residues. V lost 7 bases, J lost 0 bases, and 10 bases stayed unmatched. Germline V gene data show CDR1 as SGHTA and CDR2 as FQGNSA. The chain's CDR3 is CASTHRTSGWSTDTQYF. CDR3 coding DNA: TGTGCCAGCACGCACCGGACTAGCGGCTGGAGCACAGATACGCAGTATTTT.

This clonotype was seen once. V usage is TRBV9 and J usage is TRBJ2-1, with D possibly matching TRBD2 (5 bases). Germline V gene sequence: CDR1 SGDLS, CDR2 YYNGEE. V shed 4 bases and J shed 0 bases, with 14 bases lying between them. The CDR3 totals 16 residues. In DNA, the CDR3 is TGTGCCAGCAGCACAAGCGGTGGTGCCTCCTACAATGAGCAGTTCTTC. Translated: CASSTSGGASYNEQFF.

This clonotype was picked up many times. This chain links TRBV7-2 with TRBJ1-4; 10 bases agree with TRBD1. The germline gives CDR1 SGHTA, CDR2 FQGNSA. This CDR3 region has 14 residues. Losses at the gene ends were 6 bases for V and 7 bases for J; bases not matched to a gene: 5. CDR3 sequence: CASRSGTGVEKLFF. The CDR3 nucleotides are TGTGCCAGCAGGAGTGGGACAGGGGTTGAAAAACTGTTTTTT.

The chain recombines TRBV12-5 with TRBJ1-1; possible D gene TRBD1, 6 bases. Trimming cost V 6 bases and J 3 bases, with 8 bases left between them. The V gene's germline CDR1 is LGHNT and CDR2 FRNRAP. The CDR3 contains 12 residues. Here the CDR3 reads CASGQGYTEAFF. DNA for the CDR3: TGTGCTAGTGGGCAGGGGTACACTGAAGCTTTCTTT.